There are many counts of the clone carrying this T cell receptor (beta chain). From RNA transcripts, TCR beta CDR3 regions were amplified. In the first-round RT-PCR of the TCR CDR3, the HTBI primer set was used. MiXCR, applied by TCRdb to the multiplex PCR reads, yields one record per CDR3 protein. The sample contains around 250,000 distinct CDR3 sequences, roughly 15% of which appear only once. This sample stems from a study of T cells in Graves' hyperthyroidism and ophthalmopathy. Patients aged 18 to 65 had newly diagnosed hyperthyroidism that had lasted under 2 months. The sample, blood from the first hyperthyroidism diagnosis, precedes any ophthalmopathy symptoms. Germline V gene data show CDR1 as MDHEN and CDR2 as SYDVKM. The CDR3 contains 15 residues. Trimming shortened V by 3 bases and J by 4 bases, and 13 bases separated the two germline ends.

The chain employs TRBV28 and TRBJ1-5, with D perhaps TRBD1 (5 bases). The sample comprised blood. This clonotype was obtained from a woman aged 40 to 49 with Graves' hyperthyroidism that later progressed to Graves' ophthalmopathy. This CDR3 reads CASSFPGRRNQPQHF. DNA of the CDR3: TGTGCCAGCAGTTTTCCGGGACGAAGGAATCAGCCCCAGCATTTT.